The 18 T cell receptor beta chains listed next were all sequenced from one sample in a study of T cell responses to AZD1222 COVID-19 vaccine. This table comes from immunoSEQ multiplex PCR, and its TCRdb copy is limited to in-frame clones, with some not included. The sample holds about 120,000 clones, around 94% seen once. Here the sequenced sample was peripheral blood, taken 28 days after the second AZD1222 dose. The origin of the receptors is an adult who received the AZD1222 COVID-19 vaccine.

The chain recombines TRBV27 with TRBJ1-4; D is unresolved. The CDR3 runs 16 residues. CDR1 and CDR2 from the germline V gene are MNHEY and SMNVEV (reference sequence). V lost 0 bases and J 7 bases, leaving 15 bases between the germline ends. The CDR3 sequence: CASSLSVSVVSEKLFF. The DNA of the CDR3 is TGTGCCAGCAGTTTATCGGTCTCAGTGGTTTCTGAAAAACTGTTTTTT.

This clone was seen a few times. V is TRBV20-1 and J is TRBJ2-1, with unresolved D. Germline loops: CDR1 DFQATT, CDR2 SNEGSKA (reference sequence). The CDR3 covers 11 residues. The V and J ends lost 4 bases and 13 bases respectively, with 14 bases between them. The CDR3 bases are TGCAGTGCTATAGAGGTCTATCGCCAGTTCTTC. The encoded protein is CSAIEVYRQFF.

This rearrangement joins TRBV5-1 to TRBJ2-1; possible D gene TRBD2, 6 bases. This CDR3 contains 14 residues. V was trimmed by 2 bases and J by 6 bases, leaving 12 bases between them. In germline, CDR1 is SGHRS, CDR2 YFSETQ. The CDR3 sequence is CASSLLAEVNEQFF. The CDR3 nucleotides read TGCGCCAGCAGCTTACTAGCCGAAGTCAATGAGCAGTTCTTC.

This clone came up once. This CDR3 is CASSRTGEAPSYGYTF. CDR3 nucleotides: TGTGCCAGCAGCCGGACAGGGGAGGCCCCTAGCTATGGCTACACCTTC. The chain employs TRBV7-9 and TRBJ1-2; 9 bases line up with TRBD1. CDR1 SEHNR and CDR2 FQNEAQ come from the germline V gene (reference sequence). The ends lost 5 bases at V and 4 bases at J; junction bases unmatched: 11. The CDR3 contains 16 residues.

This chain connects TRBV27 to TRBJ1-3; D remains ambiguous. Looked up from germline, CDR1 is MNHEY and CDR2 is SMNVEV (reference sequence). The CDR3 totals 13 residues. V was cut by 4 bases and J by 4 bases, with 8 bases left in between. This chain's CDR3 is CASSSFQGNTIYF. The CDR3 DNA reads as TGTGCCAGCAGTTCCTTTCAGGGAAACACCATATATTTT.

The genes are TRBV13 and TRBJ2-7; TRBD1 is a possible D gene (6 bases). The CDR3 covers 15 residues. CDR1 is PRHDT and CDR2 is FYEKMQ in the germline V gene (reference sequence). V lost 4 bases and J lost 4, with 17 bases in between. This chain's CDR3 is CASSSEGDTLYEQYF. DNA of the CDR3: TGTGCCAGCAGCTCCGAAGGGGACACACTATACGAGCAGTACTTC.

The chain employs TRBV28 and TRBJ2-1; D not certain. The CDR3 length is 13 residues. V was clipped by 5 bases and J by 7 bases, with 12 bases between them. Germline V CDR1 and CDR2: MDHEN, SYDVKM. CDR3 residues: CASSPTVMNEQFF. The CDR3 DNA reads TGTGCCAGCAGTCCAACGGTGATGAATGAGCAGTTCTTC.

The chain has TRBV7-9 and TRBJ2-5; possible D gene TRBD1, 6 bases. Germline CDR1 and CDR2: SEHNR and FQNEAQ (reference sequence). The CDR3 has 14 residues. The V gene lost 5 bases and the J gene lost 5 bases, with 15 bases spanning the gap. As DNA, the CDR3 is TGTGCCAGCAGCCCTACAGGGCTTGTGGAGACCCAGTACTTC. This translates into CASSPTGLVETQYF.

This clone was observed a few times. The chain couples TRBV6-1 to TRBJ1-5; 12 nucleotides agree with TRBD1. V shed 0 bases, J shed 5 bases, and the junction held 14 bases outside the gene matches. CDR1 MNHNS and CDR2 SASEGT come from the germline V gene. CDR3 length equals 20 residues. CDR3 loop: CASSEARIAFGTGGDQPQHF. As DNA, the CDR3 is TGTGCCAGCAGTGAAGCGCGAATAGCCTTCGGGACAGGGGGCGATCAGCCCCAGCATTTT.

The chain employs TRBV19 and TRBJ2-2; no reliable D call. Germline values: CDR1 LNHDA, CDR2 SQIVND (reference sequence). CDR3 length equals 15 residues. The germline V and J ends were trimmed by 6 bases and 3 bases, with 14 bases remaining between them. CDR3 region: CASSFRGPDTGELFF. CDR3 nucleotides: TGTGCCAGTAGCTTTCGCGGACCTGACACCGGGGAGCTGTTTTTT.

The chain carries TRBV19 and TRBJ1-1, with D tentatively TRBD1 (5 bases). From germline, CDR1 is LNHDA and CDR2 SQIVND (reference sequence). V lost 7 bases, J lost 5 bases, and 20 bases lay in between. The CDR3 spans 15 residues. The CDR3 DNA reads TGTGCCAGTACCGAACGGGGCCGGGGACGGACTGAAGCTTTCTTT. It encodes CASTERGRGRTEAFF.

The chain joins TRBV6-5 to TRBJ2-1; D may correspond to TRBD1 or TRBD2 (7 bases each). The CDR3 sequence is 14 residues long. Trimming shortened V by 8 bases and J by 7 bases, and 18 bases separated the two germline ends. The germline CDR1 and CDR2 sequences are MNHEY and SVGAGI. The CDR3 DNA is TGTGCCAGCTCCCAGGGGGGACTAAATAATGAGCAGTTCTTC. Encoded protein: CASSQGGLNNEQFF.

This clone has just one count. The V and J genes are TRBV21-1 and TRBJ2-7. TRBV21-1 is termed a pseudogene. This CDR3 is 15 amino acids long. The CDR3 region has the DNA TGTGCCAGCAGCAAATTTGTACCAGAGAAGGTCGAGCAGTACTTC. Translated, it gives CASSKFVPEKVEQYF.

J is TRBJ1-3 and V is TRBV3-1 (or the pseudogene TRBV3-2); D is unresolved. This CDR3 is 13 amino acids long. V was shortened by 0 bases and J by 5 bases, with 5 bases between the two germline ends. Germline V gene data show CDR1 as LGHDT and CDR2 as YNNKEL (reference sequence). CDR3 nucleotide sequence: TGTGCCAGCAGCCAAGATTATCGAAACACCATATATTTT. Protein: CASSQDYRNTIYF.

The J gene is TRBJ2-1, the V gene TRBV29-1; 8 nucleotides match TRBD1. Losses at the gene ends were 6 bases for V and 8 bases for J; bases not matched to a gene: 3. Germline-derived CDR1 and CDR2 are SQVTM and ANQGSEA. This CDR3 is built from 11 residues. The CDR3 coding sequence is TGCAGCGTAGGACAGGGCGATGAGCAGTTCTTC. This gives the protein CSVGQGDEQFF.

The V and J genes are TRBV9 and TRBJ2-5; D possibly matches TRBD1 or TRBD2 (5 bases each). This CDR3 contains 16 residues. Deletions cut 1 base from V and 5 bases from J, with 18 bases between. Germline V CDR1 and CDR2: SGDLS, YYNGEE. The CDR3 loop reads CASSVMGVALEETQYF. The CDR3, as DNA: TGTGCCAGCAGCGTAATGGGGGTCGCCCTCGAGGAGACCCAGTACTTC.

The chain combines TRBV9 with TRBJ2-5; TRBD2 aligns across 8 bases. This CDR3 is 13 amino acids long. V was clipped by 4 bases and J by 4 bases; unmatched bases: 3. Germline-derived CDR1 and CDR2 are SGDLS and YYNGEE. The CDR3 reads CASSTRGGETQYF. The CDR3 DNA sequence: TGTGCCAGCAGCACCCGGGGGGGAGAGACCCAGTACTTC.

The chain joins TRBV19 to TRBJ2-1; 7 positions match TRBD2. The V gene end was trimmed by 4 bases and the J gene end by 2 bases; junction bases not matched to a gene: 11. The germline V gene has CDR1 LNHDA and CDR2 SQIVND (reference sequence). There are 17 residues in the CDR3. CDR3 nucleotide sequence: TGTGCCAGTAGTAAGAGACCACTAGCGCAAACCTACAATGAGCAGTTCTTC. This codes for CASSKRPLAQTYNEQFF. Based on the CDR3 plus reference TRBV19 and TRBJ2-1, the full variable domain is DGGITQSPKYLFRKEGQNVTLSCEQNLNHDAMYWYRQDPGQGLRLIYYSQIVNDFQKGDIAEGYSVSREKKESFPLTVTSAQKNPTAFYLCASSKRPLAQTYNEQFFGPGTRLTVL.